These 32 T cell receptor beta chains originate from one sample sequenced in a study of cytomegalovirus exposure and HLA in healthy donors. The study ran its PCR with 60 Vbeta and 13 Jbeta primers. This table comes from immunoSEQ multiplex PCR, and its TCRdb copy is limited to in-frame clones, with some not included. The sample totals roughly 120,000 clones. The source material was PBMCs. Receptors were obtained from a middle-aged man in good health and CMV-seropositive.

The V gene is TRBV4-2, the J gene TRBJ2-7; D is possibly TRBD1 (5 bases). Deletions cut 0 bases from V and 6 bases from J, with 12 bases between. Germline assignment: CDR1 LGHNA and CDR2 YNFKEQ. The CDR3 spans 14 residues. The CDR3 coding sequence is TGTGCCAGCAGCCAAGATAGGGGTCTCGGCGAGCAGTACTTC. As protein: CASSQDRGLGEQYF.

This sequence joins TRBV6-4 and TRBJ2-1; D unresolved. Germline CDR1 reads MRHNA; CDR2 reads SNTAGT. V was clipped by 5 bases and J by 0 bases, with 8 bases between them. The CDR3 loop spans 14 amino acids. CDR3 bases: TGTGCCAGCAGTCGTGGAGCCTCCTACAATGAGCAGTTCTTC. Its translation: CASSRGASYNEQFF.

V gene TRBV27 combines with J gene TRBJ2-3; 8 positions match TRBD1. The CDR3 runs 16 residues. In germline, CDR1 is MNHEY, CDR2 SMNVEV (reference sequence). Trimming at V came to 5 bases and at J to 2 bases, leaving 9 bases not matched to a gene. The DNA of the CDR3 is TGTGCCAGCAGTCCAGGACAGGGCGGTTCCACAGATACGCAGTATTTT. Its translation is CASSPGQGGSTDTQYF.

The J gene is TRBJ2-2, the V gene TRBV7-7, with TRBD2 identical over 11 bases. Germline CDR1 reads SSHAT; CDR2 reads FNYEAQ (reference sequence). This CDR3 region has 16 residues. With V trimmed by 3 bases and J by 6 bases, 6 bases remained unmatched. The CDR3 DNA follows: TGTGCCAGCAGCTTGGTAGCGGGAGGGTGGGCCGGGGAGCTGTTTTTT. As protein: CASSLVAGGWAGELFF.

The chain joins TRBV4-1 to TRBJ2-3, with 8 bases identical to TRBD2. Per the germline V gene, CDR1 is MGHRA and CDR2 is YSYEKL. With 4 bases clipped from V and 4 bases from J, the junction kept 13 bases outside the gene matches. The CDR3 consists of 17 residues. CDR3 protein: CASSPSNTRGGSDTQYF. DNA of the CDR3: TGCGCCAGCAGCCCCTCGAACACCCGGGGGGGGTCAGATACGCAGTATTTT.

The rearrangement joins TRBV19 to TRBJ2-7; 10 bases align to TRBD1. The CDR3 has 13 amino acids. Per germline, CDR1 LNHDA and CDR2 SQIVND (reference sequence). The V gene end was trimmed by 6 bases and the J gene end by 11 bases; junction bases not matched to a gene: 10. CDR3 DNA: TGTGCCAGTAGCCCCGGGACAGGGGCGAGCGAGTACTTC. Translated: CASSPGTGASEYF.

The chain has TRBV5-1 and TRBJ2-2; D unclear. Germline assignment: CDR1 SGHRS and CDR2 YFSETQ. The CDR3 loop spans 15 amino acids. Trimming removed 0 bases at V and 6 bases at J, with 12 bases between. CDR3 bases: TGCGCCAGCAGCTTGGGGGCCGGATCCGCCGGGGAGCTGTTTTTT. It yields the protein CASSLGAGSAGELFF.

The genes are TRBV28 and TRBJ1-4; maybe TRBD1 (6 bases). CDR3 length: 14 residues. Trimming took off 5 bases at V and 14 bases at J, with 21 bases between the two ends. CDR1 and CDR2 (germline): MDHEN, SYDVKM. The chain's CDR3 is CASSNRQVWNGLFF. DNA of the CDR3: TGTGCCAGCAGTAACAGACAGGTTTGGAATGGTCTGTTTTTT.

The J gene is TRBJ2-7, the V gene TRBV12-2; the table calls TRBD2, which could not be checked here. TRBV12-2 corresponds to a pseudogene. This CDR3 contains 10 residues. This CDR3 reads CAFGGVEQYF. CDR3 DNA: TGTGCATTCGGGGGTGTCGAGCAGTACTTC.

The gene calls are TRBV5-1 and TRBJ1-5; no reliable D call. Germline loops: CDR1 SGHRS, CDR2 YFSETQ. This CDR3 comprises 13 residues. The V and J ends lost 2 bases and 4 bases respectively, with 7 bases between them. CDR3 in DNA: TGCGCCAGCAGCTTAACAGTTAATCAGCCCCAGCATTTT. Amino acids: CASSLTVNQPQHF.

The CDR3 spells CASSWTSGRAGTGELFF. CDR3 sequence (DNA): TGCGCCAGCAGCTGGACTAGCGGGAGGGCCGGAACCGGGGAGCTGTTTTTT. The chain joins TRBV5-1 to TRBJ2-2, with 15 bases lining up with TRBD2. The CDR3 spans 17 residues. V gave up 3 bases and J gave up 5 bases; unmatched junction bases: 5. Germline V gene sequence: CDR1 SGHRS, CDR2 YFSETQ.

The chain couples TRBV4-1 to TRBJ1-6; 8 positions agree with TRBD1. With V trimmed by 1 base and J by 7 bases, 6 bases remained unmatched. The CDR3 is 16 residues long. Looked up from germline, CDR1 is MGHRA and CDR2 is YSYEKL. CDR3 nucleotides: TGCGCCAGCAGCCAAGTGGACAGGGTCGGGAATTCACCCCTCCACTTT. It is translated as CASSQVDRVGNSPLHF.

The CDR3 nucleotides read TGTGCCAGCAGCGCGCGGACAAGTGGGCCCTATGGCTACACCTTC. It is translated as CASSARTSGPYGYTF. This chain connects TRBV9 to TRBJ1-2; a possible D gene is TRBD1 (5 bases). V was cut by 3 bases and J by 4 bases, with 16 bases left in between. CDR1 is SGDLS, CDR2 YYNGEE, per germline. The CDR3 is 15 residues long.

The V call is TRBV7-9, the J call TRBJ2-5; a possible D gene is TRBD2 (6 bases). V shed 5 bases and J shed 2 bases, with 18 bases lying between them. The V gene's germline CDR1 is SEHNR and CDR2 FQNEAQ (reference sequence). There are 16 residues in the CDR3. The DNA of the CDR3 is TGTGCCAGCAGCCCAGAAAGGGCAGGGAGGCAAGAGACCCAGTACTTC. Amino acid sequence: CASSPERAGRQETQYF.

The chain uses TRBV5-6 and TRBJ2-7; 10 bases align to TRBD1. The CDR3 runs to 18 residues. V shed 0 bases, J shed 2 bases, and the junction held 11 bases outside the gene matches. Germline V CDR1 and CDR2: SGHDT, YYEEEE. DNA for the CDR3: TGTGCCAGCAGCTTGGGGACAGGGGGAACCATTGCGACCTACGAGCAGTACTTC. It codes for CASSLGTGGTIATYEQYF.

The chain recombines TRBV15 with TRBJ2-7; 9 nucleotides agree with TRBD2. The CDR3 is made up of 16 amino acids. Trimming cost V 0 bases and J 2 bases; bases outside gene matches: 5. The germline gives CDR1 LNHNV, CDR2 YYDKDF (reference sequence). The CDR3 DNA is TGTGCCACCAGCAGAGATAGCGGGAGATCTGCCTACGAGCAGTACTTC. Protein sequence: CATSRDSGRSAYEQYF.

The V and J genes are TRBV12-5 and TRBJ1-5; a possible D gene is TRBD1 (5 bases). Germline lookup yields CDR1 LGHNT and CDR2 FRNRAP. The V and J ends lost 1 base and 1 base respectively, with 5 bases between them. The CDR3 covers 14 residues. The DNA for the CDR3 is TGTGCTAGTGGTTTGGGACAGAGCAATCAGCCCCAGCATTTT. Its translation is CASGLGQSNQPQHF.

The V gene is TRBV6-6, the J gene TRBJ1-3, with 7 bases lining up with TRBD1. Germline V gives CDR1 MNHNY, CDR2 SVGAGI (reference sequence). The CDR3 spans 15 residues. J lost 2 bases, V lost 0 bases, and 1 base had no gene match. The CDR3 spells CASSYSGTAGNTIYF. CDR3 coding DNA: TGTGCCAGCAGTTACTCCGGGACAGCTGGAAACACCATATATTTT.

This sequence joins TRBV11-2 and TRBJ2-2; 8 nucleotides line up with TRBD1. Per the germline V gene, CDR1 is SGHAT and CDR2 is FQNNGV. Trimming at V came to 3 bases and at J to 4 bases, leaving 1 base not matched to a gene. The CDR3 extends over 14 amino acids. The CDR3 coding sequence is TGTGCCAGCAGCTTTACAGGGGGCACCGGGGAGCTGTTTTTT. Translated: CASSFTGGTGELFF.

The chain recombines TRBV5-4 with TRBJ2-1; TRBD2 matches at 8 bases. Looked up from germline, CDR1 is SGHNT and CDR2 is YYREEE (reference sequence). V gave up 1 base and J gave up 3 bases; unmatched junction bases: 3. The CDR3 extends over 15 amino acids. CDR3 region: CASSLPAGDYNEQFF. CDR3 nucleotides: TGTGCCAGCAGCTTGCCAGCGGGAGACTACAATGAGCAGTTCTTC.

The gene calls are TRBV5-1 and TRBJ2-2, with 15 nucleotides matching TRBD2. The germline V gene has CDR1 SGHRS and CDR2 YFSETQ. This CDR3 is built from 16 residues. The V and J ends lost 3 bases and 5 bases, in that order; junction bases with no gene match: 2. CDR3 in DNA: TGCGCCAGCAGCTCGGGACTAGCGGGAGGTACCGGGGAGCTGTTTTTT. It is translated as CASSSGLAGGTGELFF.

CDR3 in amino acids: CASSHRPEISTNYGYTF. For the CDR3, the DNA is TGCGCCAGCAGCCATCGACCGGAGATTTCGACTAACTATGGCTACACCTTC. This chain uses TRBV4-3 with TRBJ1-2; D is unclear. V lost 3 bases, J lost 0 bases, and 17 bases lay in between. Germline V lookup: CDR1 LGHNA, CDR2 YSLEER. The CDR3 is made up of 17 amino acids.

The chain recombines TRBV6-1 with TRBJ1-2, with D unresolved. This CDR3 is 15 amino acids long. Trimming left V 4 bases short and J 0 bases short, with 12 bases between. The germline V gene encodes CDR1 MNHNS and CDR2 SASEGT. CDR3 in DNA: TGTGCCAGCAGTGCCGAGGGCGGAGCTAACTATGGCTACACCTTC. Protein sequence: CASSAEGGANYGYTF.

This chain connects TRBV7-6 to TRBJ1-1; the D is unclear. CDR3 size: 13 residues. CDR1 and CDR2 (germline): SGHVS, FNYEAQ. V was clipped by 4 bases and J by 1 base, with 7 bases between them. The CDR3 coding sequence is TGTGCCAGCAGCTCCCAGGAGAACACTGAAGCTTTCTTT. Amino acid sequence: CASSSQENTEAFF.

The CDR3 bases are TGCGCCAGCAGCTTGGAAGCGGGCGGTACGGCCCAGTACTTC. This codes for CASSLEAGGTAQYF. The chain uses TRBV5-1 and TRBJ2-5; D is possibly TRBD2 (6 bases). Germline V gene sequence: CDR1 SGHRS, CDR2 YFSETQ. Trimming removed 0 bases at V and 9 bases at J, with 15 bases between. The CDR3 spans 14 residues.

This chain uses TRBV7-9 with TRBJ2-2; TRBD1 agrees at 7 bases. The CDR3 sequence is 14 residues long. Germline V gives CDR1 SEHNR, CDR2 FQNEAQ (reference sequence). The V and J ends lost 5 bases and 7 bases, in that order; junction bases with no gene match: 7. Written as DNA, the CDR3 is TGTGCCAGCAGCCAAGACAGGGCGGACGGGGAGCTGTTTTTT. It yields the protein CASSQDRADGELFF.

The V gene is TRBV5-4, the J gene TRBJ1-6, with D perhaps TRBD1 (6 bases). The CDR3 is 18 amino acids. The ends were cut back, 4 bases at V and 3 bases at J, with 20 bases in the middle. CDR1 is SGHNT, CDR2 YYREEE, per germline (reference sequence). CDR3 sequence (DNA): TGTGCCAGCAGCCTCTACCGCGGGGGGGGCAACTATAATTCACCCCTCCACTTT. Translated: CASSLYRGGGNYNSPLHF.

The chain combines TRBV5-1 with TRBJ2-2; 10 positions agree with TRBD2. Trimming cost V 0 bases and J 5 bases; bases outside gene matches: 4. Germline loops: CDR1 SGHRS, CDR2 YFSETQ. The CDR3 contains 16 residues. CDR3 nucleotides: TGCGCCAGCAGCTTGGCCCTAGCGGGAGTTACCGGGGAGCTGTTTTTT. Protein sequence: CASSLALAGVTGELFF.

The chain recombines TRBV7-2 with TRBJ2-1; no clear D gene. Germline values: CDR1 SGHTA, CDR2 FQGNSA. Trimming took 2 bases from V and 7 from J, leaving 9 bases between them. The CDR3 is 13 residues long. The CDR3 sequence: CASSLITVNEQFF. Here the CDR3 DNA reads TGTGCCAGCAGCTTAATTACGGTGAATGAGCAGTTCTTC. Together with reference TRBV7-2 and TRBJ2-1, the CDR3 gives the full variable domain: GAGVSQSPSNKVTEKGKDVELRCDPISGHTALYWYRQSLGQGLEFLIYFQGNSAPDKSGLPSDRFSAERTGGSVSTLTIQRTQQEDSAVYLCASSLITVNEQFFGPGTRLTVL.

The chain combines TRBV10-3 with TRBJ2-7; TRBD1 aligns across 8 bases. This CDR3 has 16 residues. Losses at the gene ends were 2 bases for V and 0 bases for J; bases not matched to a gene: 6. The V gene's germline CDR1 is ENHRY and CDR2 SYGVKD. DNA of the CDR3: TGTGCCATCAGTGAGCCTCACAGGGGGGACTCCTACGAGCAGTACTTC. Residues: CAISEPHRGDSYEQYF.

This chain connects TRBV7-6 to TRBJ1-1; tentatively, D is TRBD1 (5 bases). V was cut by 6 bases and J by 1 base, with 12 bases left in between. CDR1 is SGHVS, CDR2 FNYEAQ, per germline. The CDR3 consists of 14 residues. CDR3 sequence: CASRRVGGNTEAFF. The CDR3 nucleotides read TGTGCCAGCAGACGCGTGGGGGGGAACACTGAAGCTTTCTTT.

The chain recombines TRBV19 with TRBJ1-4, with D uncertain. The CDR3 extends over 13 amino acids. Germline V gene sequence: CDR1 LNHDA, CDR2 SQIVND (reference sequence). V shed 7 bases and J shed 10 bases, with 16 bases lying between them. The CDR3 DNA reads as TGTGCCAGTACCGACCGACCCGGCGGAAAACTGTTTTTT. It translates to CASTDRPGGKLFF.